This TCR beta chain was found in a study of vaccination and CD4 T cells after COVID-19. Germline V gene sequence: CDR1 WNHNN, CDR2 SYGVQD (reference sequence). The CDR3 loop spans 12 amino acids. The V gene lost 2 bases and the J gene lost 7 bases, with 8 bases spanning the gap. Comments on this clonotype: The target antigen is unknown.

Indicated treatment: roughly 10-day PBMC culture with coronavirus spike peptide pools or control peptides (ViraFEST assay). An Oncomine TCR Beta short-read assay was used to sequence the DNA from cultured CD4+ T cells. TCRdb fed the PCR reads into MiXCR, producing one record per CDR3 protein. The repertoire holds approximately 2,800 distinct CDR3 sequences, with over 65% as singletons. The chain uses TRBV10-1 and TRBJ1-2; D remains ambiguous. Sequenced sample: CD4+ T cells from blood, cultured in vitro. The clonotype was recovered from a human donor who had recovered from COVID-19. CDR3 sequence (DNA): TGCGCCAGCAGTGAGAACGGGCTTGGCTACACCTTC. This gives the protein CASSENGLGYTF.